This T cell receptor (beta chain) was sequenced during a study of cytotoxic CD8 clonotypes in ibrutinib-treated CLL (dated by TCRdb to about 2021). The study in broad terms: The cohort included around 15 treatment-naive and fewer than 12 relapsed/refractory patients; 17 to 18 were IGHV unmutated. Partial responses were observed in 24 patients and complete responses in 2; after a median follow-up of 68 months, remission was maintained in 15 or so patients and progression was observed in some twelve. Response samples were obtained after a median of 12 months of treatment, with a range of roughly 6 to 40 months. On average, each sample had about 260,000 productive templates and more than 75,000 productive rearrangements. Of the 86 people in the trial, 26 had longitudinal samples available. Cryopreserved peripheral blood mononuclear cells were obtained before treatment, at response, and at either sustained remission or disease progression. All remission and progressive disease samples were collected while patients were still receiving ibrutinib. Broad study findings and their caveats: Public clonotypes were rare and either shrank or stayed stable during treatment, and the rise in clonality at ibrutinib response reflected expansion of private clonotypes. Clonality increased at ibrutinib response, stayed stable in sustained remission, and fell back toward baseline at progression. Sustained-remission and progressing patients did not have matched sampling times, and lymph node repertoires were not examined. Baseline clonality was found to be higher than that of age-matched healthy donors and was strongly correlated with circulating CD8+ T-cell counts.

The CDR3 runs 14 amino acids, cysteine and phenylalanine included. Only the CDR3 DNA stays, 42 bases, in frame from base 1. According to the germline V gene (reference sequence), CDR1 reads MNHNY and CDR2 reads SVGAGI. Trimming at the junction amounts to 4 bases on V and 4 bases on J, and the germline ends lie 11 bases apart. For TCR beta library preparation, roughly 2.2 micrograms of genomic DNA were isolated from cryopreserved PBMCs. Longitudinal blood samples from CLL patients on ibrutinib monotherapy underwent high-throughput TCR beta sequencing. The patients were enrolled in a single-center, open-label phase 2 trial of ibrutinib monotherapy. Each clonotype received, on average, around 10x coverage in deep resolution sequencing performed on a MiSeq, where the target depth lay between 1 in 1 million and 1 in 200,000 T cells. The immunoSEQ hsTCRB Kit was used to generate TCR beta libraries. The study's processing was this. Data were analyzed with ImmunoSEQ Data Assistant and ImmunoSEQ Analyzer, with V, D and J genes assigned per IMGT definitions. Clonality was computed as one minus normalized Shannon entropy of productive rearrangement frequencies, ranging from 0 to 1. Only overrepresented clonotypes making up at least 0.05% of each patient's repertoire were included in the public clonotype analysis. Approximately 14 age-matched healthy donor repertoires from immuneACCESS served as clonality controls. Drawn from immuneACCESS, this table holds only the in-frame rearrangements with V and J called that TCRdb kept. Clones are partly lost; checked studies trace under half to an unresolved V gene and leave the rest unexplained. V and J calls and clone size are as listed in that table; D and trimming were resolved from the DNA. For this sample the table gives over 140,000 clones, of which around 84% were detected only once. The ten largest clones capture around 7.6% of the sample.

On this clone itself: Which antigen it targets is not known. No per-base quality is available; no much larger clone lies one base away.

The chain couples TRBV6-6 to TRBJ1-5; a confident D gene designation cannot be given. The receptor was isolated from a human donor with chronic lymphocytic leukemia. The source material was PBMCs, sampled after 36 months of ibrutinib treatment. The DNA is as follows: TGTGCCAGCAGTTTATCTACGGGGAATCAGCCCCAGCATTTT. This yields the protein CASSLSTGNQPQHF.